This TCR beta chain was captured by sequencing in a study of cytomegalovirus exposure and HLA in healthy donors. This table comes from immunoSEQ multiplex PCR, and its TCRdb copy is limited to in-frame clones, with some not included. The table has under 250,000 clones, 80% to 90% seen once. Study findings and constraints: Some TCR beta chains (roughly 150 of them) were listed as cytomegalovirus-associated.

Comments on this clone: Its antigen is as yet unknown.

The V end was cut by 4 bases, the J end by 0 bases, with 10 bases between. This CDR3 region has 15 residues. Germline V gene data show CDR1 as ENHRY and CDR2 as SYGVKD. The chain joins TRBV10-3 to TRBJ1-3, with D maybe TRBD1 (5 bases). The origin of this receptor is a young woman in good health and CMV-seropositive. Sequencing was performed on PBMCs. The chain's CDR3 is CAISGQGGSGNTIYF. In nucleotides, the CDR3 is TGTGCCATCAGTGGTCAGGGAGGCTCTGGAAACACCATATATTTT.